Sequencing of this T cell receptor beta chain was carried out in a study of T cell repertoires in MIS-A myocarditis (dated by TCRdb to 2022 to 2024). The QIAamp DNA FFPE kit was used to extract genomic DNA from formalin-fixed paraffin-embedded autopsy tissue. TCRbeta CDR3 regions were amplified by the immunoSEQ bias-controlled multiplex PCR and were subjected to high-throughput sequencing. The paper's processing steps were these. CDR3 sequences were collapsed and filtered with the immunoSEQ vendor pipeline, and the abundance and frequency of each unique TCRbeta CDR3 were thereby quantified. Using a 90% global sequence identity threshold, CD-HIT clustered dominant CDR3 amino acid sequences together with SARS-CoV-2-specific ImmuneCODE TCRbeta sequences. Clones at frequencies from 0.1 to 1 were categorized as hyperexpanded, and clones at frequencies from 0.01 to 0.1 were categorized as large. MiXCR was used to confirm CDR3 amino acid sequences and V and J gene assignments of dominant clones. The R stringdist package was used to calculate Levenshtein distances between the patient clonotypes and the ImmuneCODE hits. What TCRdb holds here is the immuneACCESS table cut down to in-frame rearrangements. Part of the clones is not present; checked against another copy, under half of the missing clones reflect an unresolved V gene, and the others are unexplained. V and J calls plus clone size are reproduced from that table; the DNA served to infer D and trimming. This sample holds roughly 15,000 clones; just under 75% were observed only once. The ten top clones hold around 64% of the sample.

The CDR1 and CDR2 encoded by the germline V gene are MNHEY and SVGEGT. Deletion took 0 bases off V and 4 bases off J, with a span of 9 bases between the germline ends. Including cysteine and phenylalanine, the CDR3 has 14 amino acids. Of the read, only the CDR3 DNA is kept; its 42 bases are in frame from base 1. This clone was picked up one time. Its antigen is currently not known. The sample holds no much larger clone one base away, and base qualities are not on file. The specimen sequenced was left ventricle heart tissue obtained at autopsy. The intended sense of this specimen's cell subset or site label: cardiac tissue sample (left or right ventricle, interventricular septum, or pericardium). The rearrangement combines TRBV6-2 or TRBV6-3 with TRBJ1-2, with an unclear D gene assignment. The source is a man younger than 35 with fulminant myocarditis from multisystem inflammatory syndrome in adults (MIS-A) after COVID-19. CDR3 region: CASSYSIGVYGYTF. The nucleotide sequence is TGTGCCAGCAGTTACTCGATTGGGGTCTATGGCTACACCTTC.